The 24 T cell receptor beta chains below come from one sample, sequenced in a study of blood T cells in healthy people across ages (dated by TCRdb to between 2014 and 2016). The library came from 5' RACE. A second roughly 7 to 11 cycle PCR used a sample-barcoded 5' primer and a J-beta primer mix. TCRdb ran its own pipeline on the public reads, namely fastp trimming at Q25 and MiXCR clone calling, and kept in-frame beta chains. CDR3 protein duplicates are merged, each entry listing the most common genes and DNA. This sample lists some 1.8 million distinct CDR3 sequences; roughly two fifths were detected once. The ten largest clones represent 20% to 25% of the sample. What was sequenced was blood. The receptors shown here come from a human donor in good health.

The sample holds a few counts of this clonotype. The chain's CDR3 is CASSQRVLETQYF. CDR3 DNA sequence: TGTGCCAGCAGCCAACGAGTATTAGAGACCCAGTACTTC. This chain uses TRBV4-2 with TRBJ2-5, with unresolved D. V was clipped by 2 bases and J by 4 bases, with 8 bases between them. The CDR3 covers 13 residues. Germline V gene sequence: CDR1 LGHNA, CDR2 YNFKEQ.

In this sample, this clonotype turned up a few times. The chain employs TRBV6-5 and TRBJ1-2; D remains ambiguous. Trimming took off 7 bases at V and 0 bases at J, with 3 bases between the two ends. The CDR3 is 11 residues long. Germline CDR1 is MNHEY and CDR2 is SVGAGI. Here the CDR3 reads CASKTNYGYTF. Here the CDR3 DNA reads TGTGCCAGCAAGACTAACTATGGCTACACCTTC.

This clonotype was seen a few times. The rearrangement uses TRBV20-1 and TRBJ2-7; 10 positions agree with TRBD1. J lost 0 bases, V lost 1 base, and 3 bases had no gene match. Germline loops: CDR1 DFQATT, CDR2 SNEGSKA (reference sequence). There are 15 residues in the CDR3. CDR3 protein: CSARGRTGGSYEQYF. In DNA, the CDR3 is TGCAGTGCTAGAGGAAGGACAGGGGGCTCCTACGAGCAGTACTTC.

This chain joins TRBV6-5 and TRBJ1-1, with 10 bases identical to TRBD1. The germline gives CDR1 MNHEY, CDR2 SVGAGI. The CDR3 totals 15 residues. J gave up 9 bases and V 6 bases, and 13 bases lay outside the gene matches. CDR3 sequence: CASRWTGGVSPKAFF. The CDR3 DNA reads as TGTGCCAGCAGATGGACAGGGGGTGTATCCCCTAAAGCTTTCTTT.

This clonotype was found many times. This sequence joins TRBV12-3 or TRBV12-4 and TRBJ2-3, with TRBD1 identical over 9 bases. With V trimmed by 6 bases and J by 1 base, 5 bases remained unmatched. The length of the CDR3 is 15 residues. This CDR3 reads CASRANRGRTDTQYF. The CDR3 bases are TGTGCCAGCAGGGCGAACAGGGGGCGCACAGATACGCAGTATTTT.

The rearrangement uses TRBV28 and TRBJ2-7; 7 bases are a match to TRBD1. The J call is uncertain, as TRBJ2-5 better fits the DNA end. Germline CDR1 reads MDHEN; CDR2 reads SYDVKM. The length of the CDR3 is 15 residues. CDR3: CASSPLGTEGETQYF. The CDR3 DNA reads TGTGCCAGCAGTCCTTTAGGGACAGAGGGCGAGACCCAGTACTTC.

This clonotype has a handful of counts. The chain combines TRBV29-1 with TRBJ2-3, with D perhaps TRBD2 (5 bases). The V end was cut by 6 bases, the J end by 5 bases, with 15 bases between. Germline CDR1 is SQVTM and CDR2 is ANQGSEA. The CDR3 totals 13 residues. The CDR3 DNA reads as TGCAGCGTCGGACCAGGAACTAGAGATACGCAGTATTTT. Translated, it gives CSVGPGTRDTQYF.

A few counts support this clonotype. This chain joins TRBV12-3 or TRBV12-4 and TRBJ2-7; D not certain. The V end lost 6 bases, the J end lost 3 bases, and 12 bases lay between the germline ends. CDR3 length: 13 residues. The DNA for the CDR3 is TGTGCCAGCAGGAAAAGACCTGACTACGAGCAGTACTTC. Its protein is CASRKRPDYEQYF.

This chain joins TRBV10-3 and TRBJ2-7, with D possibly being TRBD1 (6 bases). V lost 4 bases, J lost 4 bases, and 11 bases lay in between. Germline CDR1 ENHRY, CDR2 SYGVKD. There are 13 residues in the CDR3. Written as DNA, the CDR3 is TGTGCCATCAGTGGACAGGATCCTTACGAGCAGTACTTC. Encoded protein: CAISGQDPYEQYF.

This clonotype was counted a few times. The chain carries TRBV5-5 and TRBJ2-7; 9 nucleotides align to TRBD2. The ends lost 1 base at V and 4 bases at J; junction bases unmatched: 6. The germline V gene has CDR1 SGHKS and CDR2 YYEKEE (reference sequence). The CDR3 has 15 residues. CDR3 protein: CASSLSLAGLYEQYF. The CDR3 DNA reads TGTGCCAGCAGCTTGTCACTAGCGGGTCTTTACGAGCAGTACTTC.

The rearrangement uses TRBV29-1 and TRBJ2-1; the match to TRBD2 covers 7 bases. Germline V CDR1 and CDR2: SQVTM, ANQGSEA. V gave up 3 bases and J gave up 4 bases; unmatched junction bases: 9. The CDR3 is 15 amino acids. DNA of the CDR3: TGCAGCGTTGACAGTTTACTAGCGAATTACAATGAGCAGTTCTTC. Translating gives CSVDSLLANYNEQFF.

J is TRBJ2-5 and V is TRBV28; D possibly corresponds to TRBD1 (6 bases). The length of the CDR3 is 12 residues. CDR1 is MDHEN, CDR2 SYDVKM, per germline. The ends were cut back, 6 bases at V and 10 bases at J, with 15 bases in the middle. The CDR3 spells CASSRDPGVQYF. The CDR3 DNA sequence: TGTGCCAGCAGCAGGGACCCAGGGGTCCAGTACTTC.

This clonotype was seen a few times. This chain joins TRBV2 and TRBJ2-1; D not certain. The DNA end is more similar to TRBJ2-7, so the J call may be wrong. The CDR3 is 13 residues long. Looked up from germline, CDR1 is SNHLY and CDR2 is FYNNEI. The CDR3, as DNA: TGTGCCAGCAGTGAGGGCGCCCACAATGAGCAGTACTTC. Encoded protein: CASSEGAHNEQYF.

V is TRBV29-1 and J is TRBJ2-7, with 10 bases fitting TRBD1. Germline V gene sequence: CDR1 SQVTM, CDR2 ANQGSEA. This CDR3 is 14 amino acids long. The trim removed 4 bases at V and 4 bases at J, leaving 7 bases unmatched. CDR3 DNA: TGCAGCGTTGTCCCGGGACAGGGGAGGTACGAGCAGTACTTC. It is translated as CSVVPGQGRYEQYF.

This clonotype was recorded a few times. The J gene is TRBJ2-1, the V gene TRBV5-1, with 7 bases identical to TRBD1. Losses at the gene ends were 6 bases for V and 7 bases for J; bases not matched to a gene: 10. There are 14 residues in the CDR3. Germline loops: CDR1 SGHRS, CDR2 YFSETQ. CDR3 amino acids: CASNKGTAGNEQFF. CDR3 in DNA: TGCGCCAGCAATAAAGGGACAGCCGGTAATGAGCAGTTCTTC.

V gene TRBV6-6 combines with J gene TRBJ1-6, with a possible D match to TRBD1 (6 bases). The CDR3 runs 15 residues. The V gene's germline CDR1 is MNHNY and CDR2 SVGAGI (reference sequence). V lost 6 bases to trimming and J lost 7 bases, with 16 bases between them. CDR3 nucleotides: TGTGCCAGCAGCCGTGGACAGCTAATCAATTCACCCCTCCACTTT. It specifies CASSRGQLINSPLHF.

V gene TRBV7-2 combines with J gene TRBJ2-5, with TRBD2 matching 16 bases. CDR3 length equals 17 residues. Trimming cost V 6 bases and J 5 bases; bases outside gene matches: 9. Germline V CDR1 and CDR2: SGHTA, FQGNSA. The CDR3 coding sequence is TGTGCCAGCAGAGCCGGGACTAGCGGGGGGGCAATGGAGACCCAGTACTTC. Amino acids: CASRAGTSGGAMETQYF.

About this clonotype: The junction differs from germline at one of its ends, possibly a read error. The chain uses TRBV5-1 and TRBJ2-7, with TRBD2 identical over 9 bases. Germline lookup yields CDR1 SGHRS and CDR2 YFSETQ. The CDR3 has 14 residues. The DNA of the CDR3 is TGCGCCAACAGCTTTAGCGGGGGAAACTACGAGCAGTACTTC. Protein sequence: CANSFSGGNYEQYF.

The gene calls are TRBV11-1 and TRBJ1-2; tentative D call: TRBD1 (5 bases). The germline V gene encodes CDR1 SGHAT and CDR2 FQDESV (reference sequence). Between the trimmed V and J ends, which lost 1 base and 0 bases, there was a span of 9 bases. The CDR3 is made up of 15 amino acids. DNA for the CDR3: TGTGCCAGCAGCTTAGGAGGACACACTAACTATGGCTACACCTTC. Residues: CASSLGGHTNYGYTF.

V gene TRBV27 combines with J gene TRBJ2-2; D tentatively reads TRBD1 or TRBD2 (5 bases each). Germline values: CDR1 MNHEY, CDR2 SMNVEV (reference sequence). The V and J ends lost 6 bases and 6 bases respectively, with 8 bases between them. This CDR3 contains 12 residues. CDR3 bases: TGTGCCAGCAGGGGGGTACCCGGGGAGCTGTTTTTT. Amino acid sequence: CASRGVPGELFF.

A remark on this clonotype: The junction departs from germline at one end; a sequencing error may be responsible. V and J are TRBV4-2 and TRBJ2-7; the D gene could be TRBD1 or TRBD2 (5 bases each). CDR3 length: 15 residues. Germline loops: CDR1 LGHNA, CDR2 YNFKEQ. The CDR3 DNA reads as TGTGCCAGCAACCAAGAAGGGACGGTGACCTACGAGCAGTACTTC. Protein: CASNQEGTVTYEQYF.

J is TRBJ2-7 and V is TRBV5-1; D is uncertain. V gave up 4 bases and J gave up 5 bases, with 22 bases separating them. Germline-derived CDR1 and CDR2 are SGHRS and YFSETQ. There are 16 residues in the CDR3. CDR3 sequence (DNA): TGCGCCAGCAGCATTGGAATAGCAGCTTTCCCCAACGAGCAGTACTTC. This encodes CASSIGIAAFPNEQYF.

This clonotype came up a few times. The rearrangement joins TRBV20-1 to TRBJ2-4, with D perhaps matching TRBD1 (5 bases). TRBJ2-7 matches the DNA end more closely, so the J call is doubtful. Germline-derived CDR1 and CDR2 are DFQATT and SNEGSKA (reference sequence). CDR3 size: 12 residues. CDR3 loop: CSALQGIHEQYF. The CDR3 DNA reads TGCAGTGCTCTGCAGGGAATACACGAGCAGTACTTC.

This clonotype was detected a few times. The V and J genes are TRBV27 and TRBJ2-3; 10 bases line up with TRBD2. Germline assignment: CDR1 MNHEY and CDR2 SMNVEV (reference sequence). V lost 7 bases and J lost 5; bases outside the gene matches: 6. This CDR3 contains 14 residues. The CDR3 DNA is TGTGCCAGCACTGAGCGGGGGGGAGAAGATACGCAGTATTTT. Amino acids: CASTERGGEDTQYF.